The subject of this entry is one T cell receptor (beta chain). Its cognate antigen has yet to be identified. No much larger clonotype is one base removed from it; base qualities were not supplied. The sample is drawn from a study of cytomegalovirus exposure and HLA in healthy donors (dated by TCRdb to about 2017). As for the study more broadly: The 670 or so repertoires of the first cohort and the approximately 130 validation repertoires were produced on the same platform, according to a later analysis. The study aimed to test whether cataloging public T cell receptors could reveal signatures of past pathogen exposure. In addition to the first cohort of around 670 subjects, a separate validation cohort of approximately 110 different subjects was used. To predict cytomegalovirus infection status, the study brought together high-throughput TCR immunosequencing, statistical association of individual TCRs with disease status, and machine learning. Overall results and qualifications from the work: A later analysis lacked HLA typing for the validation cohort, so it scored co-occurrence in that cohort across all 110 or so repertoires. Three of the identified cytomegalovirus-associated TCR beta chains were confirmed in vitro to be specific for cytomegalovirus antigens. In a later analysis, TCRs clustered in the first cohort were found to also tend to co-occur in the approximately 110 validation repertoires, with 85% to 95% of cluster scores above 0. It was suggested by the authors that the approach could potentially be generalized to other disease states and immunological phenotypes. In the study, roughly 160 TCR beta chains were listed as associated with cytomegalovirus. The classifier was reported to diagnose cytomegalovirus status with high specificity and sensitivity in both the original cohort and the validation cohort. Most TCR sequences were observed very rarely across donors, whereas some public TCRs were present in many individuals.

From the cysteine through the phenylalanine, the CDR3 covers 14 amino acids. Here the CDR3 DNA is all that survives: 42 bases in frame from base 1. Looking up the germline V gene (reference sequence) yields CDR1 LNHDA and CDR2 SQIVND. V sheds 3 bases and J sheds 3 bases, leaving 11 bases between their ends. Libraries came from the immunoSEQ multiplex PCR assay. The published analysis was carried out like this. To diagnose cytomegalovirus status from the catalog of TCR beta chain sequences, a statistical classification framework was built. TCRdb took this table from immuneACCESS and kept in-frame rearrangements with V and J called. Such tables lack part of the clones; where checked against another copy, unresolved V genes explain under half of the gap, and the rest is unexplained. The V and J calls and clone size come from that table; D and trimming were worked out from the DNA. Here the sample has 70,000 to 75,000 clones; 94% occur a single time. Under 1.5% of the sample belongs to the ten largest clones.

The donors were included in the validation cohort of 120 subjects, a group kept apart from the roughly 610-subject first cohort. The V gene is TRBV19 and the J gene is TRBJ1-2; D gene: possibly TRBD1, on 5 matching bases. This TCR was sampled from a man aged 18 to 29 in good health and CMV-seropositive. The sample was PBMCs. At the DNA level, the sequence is TGTGCCAGTAGTATCTCAGGGAGGGACTATGGCTACACCTTC. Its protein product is CASSISGRDYGYTF.